The 26 T cell receptor beta chains presented below share a single source sample, sequenced in a study of human T cells and chemical hapten exposure. Single cDNA molecules in the library carried unique molecular identifiers attached during preparation. In TCRdb, the reads were re-called with MiXCR into one record per CDR3 protein. The data show about 3,100 distinct CDR3 sequences, roughly 50% seen once. Unfractionated whole blood was the source from which total RNA was extracted. The sample was whole blood. These TCRs come from a human donor who had alopecia or was a healthy volunteer (not recorded which). Some clones in this sample may be carry-over from other donors' samples. This table probably holds off-target reads from a library built for another chain.

This chain uses TRBV12-5 with TRBJ2-4; no reliable D call. This CDR3 is built from 13 residues. Germline V lookup: CDR1 LGHNT, CDR2 FRNRAP. V dropped 8 bases and J dropped 1 base, with 9 bases sitting between them. In DNA, the CDR3 is TGTGCTAGTCACGGAGTTGCCAAAAACATTCAGTACTTC. It encodes CASHGVAKNIQYF.

The chain recombines TRBV27 with TRBJ2-1; 9 bases map to TRBD1. The CDR3 loop spans 15 amino acids. V dropped 3 bases and J dropped 3; count of bases not matched to a gene: 3. CDR1 and CDR2 from the germline V gene are MNHEY and SMNVEV (reference sequence). The CDR3 sequence: CASSFAGQGYNEQFF. In DNA form, the CDR3 reads TGTGCCAGCAGTTTTGCGGGACAGGGCTACAATGAGCAGTTCTTC.

This sequence joins TRBV7-8 and TRBJ2-5; D is possibly TRBD2 (6 bases). CDR1 is SGHVS, CDR2 FQNEAQ, per germline. V lost 1 base and J lost 5, with 17 bases in between. This CDR3 has 16 residues. CDR3 sequence: CASSLGAIGRGETQYF. In DNA, the CDR3 is TGTGCCAGCAGCTTAGGTGCAATCGGGAGAGGGGAGACCCAGTACTTC.

This clonotype was observed once. The chain recombines TRBV28 with TRBJ2-1; 14 bases agree with TRBD2. The germline CDR1 and CDR2 sequences are MDHEN and SYDVKM. Unmatched junction bases numbered 10, after V lost 6 bases and J lost 6 bases. The CDR3 extends over 17 amino acids. In DNA form, the CDR3 reads TGTGCCAGCAGATTAGCGGGACTAGCGGGGGAGGGCAATGAGCAGTTCTTC. Translation: CASRLAGLAGEGNEQFF.

The V call is TRBV7-8, the J call TRBJ2-1, with D unclear. The CDR3 totals 14 residues. Germline CDR1 reads SGHVS; CDR2 reads FQNEAQ. Trimming cost V 4 bases and J 4 bases, with 11 bases left between them. CDR3 sequence (DNA): TGTGCCAGCAGCTCGAGGTCCGAATACAATGAGCAGTTCTTC. As protein: CASSSRSEYNEQFF.

This clonotype occurred a few times. The rearrangement uses TRBV5-1 and TRBJ2-7; 12 positions match TRBD2. From germline, CDR1 is SGHRS and CDR2 YFSETQ. The CDR3 contains 16 residues. Germline trimming cut 0 bases from V and 3 bases from J; bases unmatched to any gene: 4. This CDR3 is CASSLALAGGNYEQYF. CDR3 coding DNA: TGCGCCAGCAGCTTGGCTCTAGCGGGAGGGAACTACGAGCAGTACTTC.

This chain joins TRBV14 and TRBJ2-5; a possible D gene is TRBD2 (6 bases). V lost 7 bases to trimming and J lost 1 base, with 13 bases between them. The CDR3 has 14 amino acids. CDR1 and CDR2 (germline): SGHDN, FVKESK. CDR3 sequence (DNA): TGTGCCAGCAACCGAGGAGGGTTCCAAGAGACCCAGTACTTC. This gives the protein CASNRGGFQETQYF.

This sequence joins TRBV7-8 and TRBJ2-7; 8 nucleotides agree with TRBD1. The CDR3 has 14 amino acids. V lost 4 bases to trimming and J lost 1 base; unmatched junction nucleotides: 3. Germline loops: CDR1 SGHVS, CDR2 FQNEAQ. Written as DNA, the CDR3 is TGTGCCAGCAGCTCAGGACAGGGTTCCTACGAGCAGTACTTC. This codes for CASSSGQGSYEQYF.

The rearrangement links TRBV7-2 to TRBJ2-7, with D unclear. CDR3 length: 14 residues. Germline lookup yields CDR1 SGHTA and CDR2 FQGNSA. V was cut by 1 base and J by 0 bases, with 7 bases left in between. CDR3: CASSLGQYSYEQYF. The CDR3 DNA is TGTGCCAGCAGCTTAGGGCAGTACTCCTACGAGCAGTACTTC.

The rearrangement uses TRBV10-3 and TRBJ2-3; 7 positions match TRBD1. V shed 9 bases and J 5 bases; nucleotides not matched to a gene: 11. CDR1 is ENHRY and CDR2 is SYGVKD in the germline V gene. The CDR3 runs 14 residues. CDR3 nucleotide sequence: TGTGCCATTCTACAGGGGCCCCAGGTAGATACGCAGTATTTT. It specifies CAILQGPQVDTQYF.

The chain carries TRBV19 and TRBJ2-3; D may be TRBD2 (6 bases). The CDR3 totals 15 residues. The germline V and J ends were trimmed by 3 bases and 1 base, with 11 bases remaining between them. CDR1 and CDR2 (germline): LNHDA, SQIVND (reference sequence). CDR3 coding DNA: TGTGCCAGTAGTATGTGGCGGGGCGGCACAGATACGCAGTATTTT. Translated: CASSMWRGGTDTQYF.

This clonotype was observed a few times. The chain carries TRBV7-6 and TRBJ2-5; 14 bases are a match to TRBD2. The CDR3 length is 19 residues. V lost 4 bases, J lost 5 bases, and 15 bases stayed unmatched. Looked up from germline, CDR1 is SGHVS and CDR2 is FNYEAQ. CDR3: CASSSRRGLAGVLRETQYF. The DNA of the CDR3 is TGTGCCAGCAGCTCGCGTAGGGGACTAGCGGGAGTGCTCCGTGAGACCCAGTACTTC.

CDR3 in DNA: TGTGCCAGCAGTTCCTCGACAGGGGCCAACGTCCTGACTTTC. Amino acids: CASSSSTGANVLTF. The chain joins TRBV12-3 or TRBV12-4 to TRBJ2-6; no definite D call. The V and J ends lost 4 bases and 4 bases respectively, with 8 bases between them. The CDR3 is 14 amino acids.

This clonotype has only a few counts. This sequence joins TRBV29-1 and TRBJ2-7; D is uncertain. Germline CDR1 and CDR2: SQVTM and ANQGSEA. This CDR3 spans 12 amino acids. V lost 0 bases and J 1 base, leaving 4 bases between the germline ends. The chain's CDR3 is CSVEDSSYEQYF. CDR3 DNA sequence: TGCAGCGTTGAAGACAGTTCCTACGAGCAGTACTTC.

This clonotype was seen a handful of times. The chain joins TRBV28 to TRBJ2-7; the D gene is possibly TRBD2 (6 bases). The germline V gene has CDR1 MDHEN and CDR2 SYDVKM. This CDR3 has 14 residues. The CDR3 is CASQGGGNSYEQYF. Written as DNA, the CDR3 is TGTGCTTCCCAGGGAGGCGGGAACAGCTACGAGCAGTACTTC.

This clonotype occurred once. This chain connects TRBV5-1 to TRBJ1-4; 11 positions agree with TRBD1. V lost 2 bases to trimming and J lost 7 bases; unmatched junction nucleotides: 7. Looked up from germline, CDR1 is SGHRS and CDR2 is YFSETQ. The CDR3 runs to 16 residues. The CDR3 coding sequence is TGCGCCAGCAGCTTAGCAGGGACAGGGGGATCTGAAAAACTGTTTTTT. Protein product: CASSLAGTGGSEKLFF.

CDR3 loop: CASRRESSYEQYF. DNA for the CDR3: TGTGCCAGCAGGAGGGAGTCCTCCTACGAGCAGTACTTC. The V gene is TRBV27, the J gene TRBJ2-7, with TRBD2 as a possible D gene (5 bases). The CDR3 sequence is 13 residues long. The germline V gene has CDR1 MNHEY and CDR2 SMNVEV (reference sequence). V lost 6 bases and J 0 bases, leaving 9 bases between the germline ends.

The CDR3 DNA reads TGTGCCAGCAGCTTTTATCGGGGAGTCGGCGGCACAGATACGCAGTATTTT. As protein: CASSFYRGVGGTDTQYF. The V call is TRBV7-8, the J call TRBJ2-3; D is perhaps TRBD2 (5 bases). The CDR3 spans 17 residues. V lost 3 bases and J 1 base, leaving 17 bases between the germline ends. Germline CDR1 is SGHVS and CDR2 is FQNEAQ.

The chain has TRBV27 and TRBJ2-7; 7 nucleotides line up with TRBD1. This CDR3 is built from 14 residues. V lost 2 bases to trimming and J lost 6 bases; unmatched junction nucleotides: 7. CDR1 and CDR2 from the germline V gene are MNHEY and SMNVEV (reference sequence). CDR3 sequence (DNA): TGTGCCAGCAGTTTAGGGAGTACAGGGGTCGAGCAGTACTTC. Translation: CASSLGSTGVEQYF.

The rearrangement links TRBV24-1 to TRBJ2-2; no definite D call. This CDR3 spans 13 amino acids. CDR1 is KGHDR and CDR2 is SFDVKD in the germline V gene. With 5 bases removed from V and 3 bases from J, the gap between germline ends came to 6 bases. The CDR3 nucleotides are TGTGCCACCAGTGGTATGGACACCGGGGAGCTGTTTTTT. This translates into CATSGMDTGELFF.

The chain recombines TRBV9 with TRBJ2-1, with TRBD1 matching over 9 bases. This CDR3 spans 14 amino acids. Losses at the gene ends were 4 bases for V and 7 bases for J; bases not matched to a gene: 6. Per germline, CDR1 SGDLS and CDR2 YYNGEE. CDR3 sequence: CASSPGTGLNEQFF. CDR3 nucleotides: TGTGCCAGCAGCCCCGGGACAGGGCTTAATGAGCAGTTCTTC.

The rearrangement uses TRBV12-3 or TRBV12-4 and TRBJ2-7, with D possibly called TRBD1 or TRBD2 (5 bases each). This CDR3 has 15 residues. V dropped 5 bases and J dropped 2 bases, with 16 bases sitting between them. CDR3 sequence: CASSRDRTPTYEQYF. CDR3 DNA sequence: TGTGCCAGCAGTCGGGACCGGACGCCAACCTACGAGCAGTACTTC.

J is TRBJ2-3 and V is TRBV5-6, with a tentative D call TRBD1 (6 bases). The CDR3 is 17 amino acids. From germline, CDR1 is SGHDT and CDR2 YYEEEE. Between the trimmed V and J ends, which lost 4 bases and 3 bases, there was a span of 21 bases. The CDR3 bases are TGTGCCAGCAGCCACCGGACAGCCGGACGTAATACAGATACGCAGTATTTT. Translated, it gives CASSHRTAGRNTDTQYF.

V usage is TRBV7-9 and J usage is TRBJ2-1, with a possible D match to TRBD2 (6 bases). The V and J ends lost 6 bases and 10 bases respectively, with 10 bases between them. The CDR3 sequence is 11 residues long. From germline, CDR1 is SEHNR and CDR2 FQNEAQ (reference sequence). The CDR3: CASRLSGEQFF. Written as DNA, the CDR3 is TGTGCCAGCAGACTGAGCGGGGAGCAGTTCTTC. Together with reference TRBV7-9 and TRBJ2-1, the CDR3 gives the full variable domain: DTGVSQNPRHKITKRGQNVTFRCDPISEHNRLYWYRQTLGQGPEFLTYFQNEAQLEKSRLLSDRFSAERPKGSFSTLEIQRTEQGDSAMYLCASRLSGEQFFGPGTRLTVL.

The rearrangement joins TRBV29-1 to TRBJ2-2; TRBD1 is a possible D gene (5 bases). The CDR3 runs 13 residues. The V end was cut by 4 bases, the J end by 5 bases, with 11 bases between. Germline V gene data show CDR1 as SQVTM and CDR2 as ANQGSEA. For the CDR3, the DNA is TGCAGCGTTGCCCCAGGGATGACCGGGGAGCTGTTTTTT. The encoded protein is CSVAPGMTGELFF.

The chain recombines TRBV28 with TRBJ2-7, with 7 nucleotides matching TRBD1. This CDR3 region has 14 residues. With V trimmed by 5 bases and J by 2 bases, 6 bases remained unmatched. Germline V gives CDR1 MDHEN, CDR2 SYDVKM. CDR3 coding DNA: TGTGCCAGCAGTGTGGGACAGAGTCCCTACGAGCAGTACTTC. It codes for CASSVGQSPYEQYF.